Listed below are T cell receptor beta chains from one sample, sequenced in a study of T-cell reconstitution after alpha-beta-depleted transplantation in children. From the PCR reads, TCRdb called clonotypes with MiXCR, one entry per CDR3 protein. The sample consists of 200,000 to 250,000 distinct CDR3 sequences, around 7.5% of them appearing once. Sequenced material: PBMCs, mostly from graft donor cells, taken 180 days after TCRalphabeta/CD19-depleted stem cell transplant. These receptors were collected from a male patient aged 5 to 17 who had a stem cell transplant for acute lymphoblastic leukemia, so the T cells may come from the graft donor. The CDR3 runs from the conserved cysteine through the conserved F or W. The D gene is left open where the match is weak. Clone size is shown for a subset of rows, as once, few, many or a class of expanded clone.

>TRBV3-1|many|TRBD2|TRBJ2-7
CASSQAGGTSGRSEQYF
TGTGCCAGCAGCCAAGCGGGTGGCACTAGCGGGAGGAGCGAGCAGTACTTC
>TRBV7-9|many|NA|TRBJ1-2
CASSGRTETGGYTF
TGTGCCAGCAGCGGCCGGACAGAAACAGGAGGCTACACCTTC
>TRBV6-2/TRBV6-3|NA|NA|TRBJ2-7
CASSSVDYIFYEQYF
TGTGCCAGCAGTTCCGTTGACTATATCTTTTACGAGCAGTACTTC
>TRBV20-1|few|NA|TRBJ1-4
CSAREGGTVNEKLFF
TGCAGTGCTAGAGAAGGGGGGACGGTGAATGAAAAACTGTTTTTT
>TRBV23-1|few|TRBD1|TRBJ2-2
CASTRTGVGGELFF
TGCGCCAGCACTAGGACAGGGGTCGGCGGGGAGCTGTTTTTT
>TRBV4-3|many|NA|TRBJ1-2
CASSQEATVAYGYTF
TGCGCCAGCAGCCAAGAGGCTACCGTAGCCTATGGCTACACCTTC
>TRBV28|many|NA|TRBJ1-5
CASIRRASLIHQPQHF
TGTGCCAGCATAAGGCGGGCCAGCCTTATACATCAGCCCCAGCATTTT
>TRBV5-1|many|NA|TRBJ2-2
CASSLRGKTGTGELFF
TGCGCCAGCAGCTTAAGGGGCAAGACTGGGACCGGGGAGCTGTTTTTT
>TRBV14|many|NA|TRBJ2-1
CASSHRRNEQFF
TGTGCCAGCAGCCATCGGCGGAATGAGCAGTTCTTC
>TRBV18|NA|NA|TRBJ2-4
CASSPAGWENIQYF
TGTGCCAGCTCACCGGCAGGCTGGGAAAACATTCAGTACTTC
>TRBV29-1|many|TRBD1|TRBJ1-5
CSVRIGTELGQPQHF
TGCAGCGTTAGAATCGGGACAGAATTGGGTCAGCCCCAGCATTTT
>TRBV5-1|many|NA|TRBJ1-6
CASSLAGELSSPLHF
TGCGCCAGCAGCTTGGCGGGGGAGTTAAGTTCACCCCTCCACTTT
>TRBV9|many|TRBD2|TRBJ2-5
CASSLGLAGRITQYF
TGTGCCAGCAGCCTCGGACTAGCGGGGCGAATAACCCAGTACTTC
>TRBV4-3|many|NA|TRBJ1-2
CASSQGTEANYGYTF
TGCGCCAGCAGCCAAGGGACAGAAGCTAACTATGGCTACACCTTC
>TRBV27|NA|TRBD2|TRBJ2-5
CASQPGLAGEETQYF
TGTGCCAGCCAGCCCGGCCTAGCGGGAGAAGAGACCCAGTACTTC
>TRBV6-2/TRBV6-3|NA|TRBD1|TRBJ1-5
CASKPQTGTGPLSNQPQHF
TGTGCCAGCAAACCCCAAACCGGGACAGGGCCGTTGAGCAATCAGCCCCAGCATTTT
>TRBV19|NA|NA|TRBJ2-4
CASIPQGAKNIQYF
TGTGCCAGTATTCCCCAGGGGGCCAAAAACATTCAGTACTTC
>TRBV29-1|many|TRBD2|TRBJ2-1
CSGGTSGRWNEQFF
TGCAGCGGCGGGACTAGCGGGAGGTGGAATGAGCAGTTCTTC
>TRBV6-1|NA|TRBD2|TRBJ2-1
CASSPSGMGLNEQFF
TGTGCCAGCAGCCCTAGCGGGATGGGCCTCAATGAGCAGTTCTTC
>TRBV18|few|TRBD1|TRBJ2-1
CASSLHRTGGGYNEQFF
TGTGCCAGCTCACTGCACCGGACAGGGGGCGGCTACAATGAGCAGTTCTTC
>TRBV5-1|many|NA|TRBJ2-5
CASSWTKPQETQYF
TGCGCCAGCAGCTGGACTAAGCCCCAAGAGACCCAGTACTTC
>TRBV20-1|many|NA|TRBJ2-7
CSARGWGSAYEQYF
TGCAGTGCTAGAGGTTGGGGGTCCGCCTACGAGCAGTACTTC
>TRBV11-1|many|NA|TRBJ2-1
CASSLGGGGSYNEQFF
TGTGCCAGCAGCTTAGGGGGAGGGGGTTCCTACAATGAGCAGTTCTTC
>TRBV11-2|many|NA|TRBJ2-5
CASSSIVMSQETQYF
TGTGCCAGCAGCTCTATAGTGATGTCACAAGAGACCCAGTACTTC
>TRBV5-1|many|TRBD1|TRBJ2-2
CASSKGAPTGELFF
TGCGCCAGCAGTAAGGGGGCTCCAACCGGGGAGCTGTTTTTT
>TRBV27|many|NA|TRBJ1-5
CASSPRRFNQPQHF
TGTGCCAGCAGCCCACGGCGCTTCAATCAGCCCCAGCATTTT
>TRBV25-1|many|NA|TRBJ2-7
CASSGGSSARAYEQYF
TGTGCCAGCAGTGGAGGTAGTTCGGCAAGGGCCTACGAGCAGTACTTC
>TRBV28|many|TRBD1|TRBJ1-2
CASRTGGDGYTF
TGTGCCAGCAGGACAGGGGGCGATGGCTACACCTTC
>TRBV5-8|many|NA|TRBJ1-3
CASSRSRVSGNTIYF
TGTGCCAGCAGCCGTAGTAGAGTCTCTGGAAACACCATATATTTT
>TRBV6-6|NA|TRBD1|TRBJ2-7
CASSRGGTGGEEQYF
TGTGCCAGCAGCCGAGGCGGGACAGGGGGGGAAGAGCAGTACTTC
>TRBV21-1|many|NA|TRBJ2-7
CASSTPGQGSYEQYF
TGTGCCAGCAGCACTCCGGGACAGGGCTCCTACGAGCAGTACTTC
>TRBV4-2|few|TRBD2|TRBJ2-3
CASSPGASGVADTQYF
TGTGCCAGCAGCCCTGGGGCTAGCGGGGTCGCAGATACGCAGTATTTT
>TRBV10-1|few|NA|TRBJ2-3
CASSRGGHPTDTQYF
TGCGCCAGCAGTAGGGGAGGACACCCTACAGATACGCAGTATTTT
>TRBV10-3|many|NA|TRBJ2-6
CAISESRESGANVLTF
TGTGCCATCAGTGAGTCTCGGGAAAGCGGGGCCAACGTCCTGACTTTC
>TRBV12-3/TRBV12-4|many|TRBD2|TRBJ2-1
CASSLPRTSGRLYNEQFF
TGTGCCAGCAGTTTACCCCGGACTAGCGGACGACTTTACAATGAGCAGTTCTTC